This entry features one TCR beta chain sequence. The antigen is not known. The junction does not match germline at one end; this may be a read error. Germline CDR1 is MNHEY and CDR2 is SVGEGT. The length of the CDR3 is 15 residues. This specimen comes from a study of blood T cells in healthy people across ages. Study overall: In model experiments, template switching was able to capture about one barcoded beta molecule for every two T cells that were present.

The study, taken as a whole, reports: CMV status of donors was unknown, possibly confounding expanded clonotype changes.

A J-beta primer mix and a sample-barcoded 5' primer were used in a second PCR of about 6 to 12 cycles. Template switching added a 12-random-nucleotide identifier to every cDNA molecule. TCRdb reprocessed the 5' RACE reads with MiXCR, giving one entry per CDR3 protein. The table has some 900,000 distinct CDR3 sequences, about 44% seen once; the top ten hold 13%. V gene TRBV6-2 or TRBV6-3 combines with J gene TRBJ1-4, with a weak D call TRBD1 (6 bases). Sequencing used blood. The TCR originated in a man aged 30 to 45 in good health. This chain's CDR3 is CASSYSTGDNERLFF. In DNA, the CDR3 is TGTGCCAGCAGTTACTCAACCGGGGACAATGAAAGACTGTTTTTT.